Listed here are 6 T cell receptor beta chains from one sample, sequenced in a study of shared clonotypes between healthy human individuals. Assay used: immunoSEQ multiplex PCR; TCRdb lists only in-frame clones, some missing. The profile covers just over 2,000,000 clones, with roughly 94% appearing a single time and 0.1% to 0.15% taken by the ten largest. The sample consisted of naive CD4+ T cells sorted from blood. Subset: CD45RA+ positively selected. The receptors derive from a man between 18 and 35 years old in good health.

The gene calls are TRBV14 and TRBJ2-1; TRBD2 matches at 12 bases. The trim removed 4 bases at V and 8 bases at J, leaving 6 bases unmatched. From germline, CDR1 is SGHDN and CDR2 FVKESK. This CDR3 contains 15 residues. This CDR3 reads CASSPRLAGAHEQFF. The CDR3, as DNA: TGTGCCAGCAGCCCTCGACTAGCGGGAGCCCATGAGCAGTTCTTC.

V usage is TRBV2 and J usage is TRBJ2-7, with TRBD1 as a possible D gene (7 bases). This CDR3 spans 11 amino acids. Germline V CDR1 and CDR2: SNHLY, FYNNEI. V was clipped by 8 bases and J by 3 bases, with 8 bases between them. The CDR3 DNA sequence: TGTGCCAGCCAGGGGGGCTACGAGCAGTACTTC. Translating gives CASQGGYEQYF.

The chain is built from TRBV11-2 and TRBJ2-5; D possibly corresponds to TRBD2 (7 bases). Germline V gives CDR1 SGHAT, CDR2 FQNNGV. The CDR3 has 15 residues. Trimming removed 2 bases at V and 4 bases at J, with 14 bases between. The CDR3: CASSLHGGPRETQYF. CDR3 nucleotide sequence: TGTGCCAGCAGCTTACACGGGGGGCCCCGAGAGACCCAGTACTTC.

The chain is built from TRBV29-1 and TRBJ1-1, with D perhaps TRBD1 (5 bases). The CDR3 is 12 residues long. Between the trimmed V and J ends, which lost 7 bases and 3 bases, there was a span of 12 bases. The germline V gene has CDR1 SQVTM and CDR2 ANQGSEA. CDR3 nucleotides: TGCAGCGGGGGGGATGTGGACACTGAAGCTTTCTTT. Translating gives CSGGDVDTEAFF.

This clone was found once. The chain has TRBV12-1 and TRBJ2-7; TRBD2 was called by the table and not checked on the DNA. TRBV12-1 is noted as a pseudogene. This CDR3 has 15 amino acids. The CDR3 loop reads CASSSGTSDAYEQYF. The CDR3 nucleotides are TGTGCCAGCAGCTCGGGGACTAGCGACGCCTACGAGCAGTACTTC.

This clone was counted a single time. This rearrangement joins TRBV9 to TRBJ1-3, with D perhaps TRBD1 (5 bases). The CDR3 consists of 15 residues. Germline V gene data show CDR1 as SGDLS and CDR2 as YYNGEE. V was cut by 5 bases and J by 0 bases, with 12 bases left in between. CDR3 protein: CASSGGLTSGNTIYF. DNA of the CDR3: TGTGCCAGCAGTGGGGGACTGACCTCTGGAAACACCATATATTTT.